This T cell receptor delta chain comes out of a study of gamma-delta T cells after stem cell transplantation. TCRdb re-processed the RT-PCR reads using CATT. Here the sample spans some 16,000 delta-chain clones, 9% to 9.5% being singletons. Regarding this clone: The junction does not match germline at one end; this may be a read error.

The source is a human donor. It is not recorded whose cells these are; they may come from a transplant donor. Sample: gamma-delta T cells.

DNA for the CDR3: TGTGCTATTGGGGGAACTAGCAGGAACTGGGGGATACGGAGCGATAAACTCATCTTT. Residues: CAIGGTSRNWGIRSDKLIF. J is TRDJ1 and V is TRDV1; TRDD3 agrees at 13 bases. Germline V gives CDR1 TSWWSYY, CDR2 QGS. This CDR3 region has 19 residues.